This TCR beta chain was sequenced during a study of blood T cell repertoires in COVID-19. The wider study: Whether acute or convalescent, the COVID-19 samples came from the United States, Italy and Spain. Sample material is recorded as cDNA or gDNA derived from T cells, B-cell-depleted T cells, or PBMCs.

There are 12 residues in the CDR3. Looked up from germline, CDR1 is MDHEN and CDR2 is SYDVKM. J was trimmed by 12 bases and V by 4 bases; bases with no gene match: 6. In the authors' workflow: Quantification of nucleated cells was approximated via reference gene primer amplification. The data were produced by immunoSEQ multiplex PCR, yet TCRdb's version contains in-frame clones alone and is incomplete. D and trimming come from the DNA, and the V and J calls and clone size come from that table. Of approximately 150,000 clones listed, around 89% were seen once; the top ten hold roughly 18%. The source of this sequence is a man aged 50-59 years with active or convalescent COVID-19. The sample was peripheral blood. The chain couples TRBV28 to TRBJ2-1, with 7 bases matching TRBD1. CDR3 loop: CASSSRRQGQFF. As DNA, the CDR3 is TGTGCCAGCAGTTCCAGAAGACAGGGGCAGTTCTTC.